This TCR beta chain was documented in a study of regulatory T cells in long-lasting Graves disease. Noted time point: persistent/refractory GD, antithyroid drugs over 5 years with positive TRAb. Following extraction of RNA from PBMCs, that RNA was used to make the TCR library. Relying on iRepertoire HTBI primers and Arm-PCR of CDR3 regions, the team built TCR beta libraries. TCRdb redid the calling of the multiplex PCR reads with MiXCR, one entry per CDR3 protein. The sample consists of 400,000 to 500,000 distinct CDR3 sequences, about 20% of them appearing once. V dropped 2 bases and J dropped 11 bases, with 10 bases sitting between them. The CDR3 sequence is 12 residues long. Germline CDR1 and CDR2: MNHEY and SVGEGT.

This receptor was obtained from a female donor with Graves disease. The chain employs TRBV6-2 or TRBV6-3 and TRBJ1-5; D is possibly TRBD1 (5 bases). The starting material was peripheral blood mononuclear cells (PBMCs), obtained when the disease was refractory, from a patient treated with antithyroid drugs. The chain's CDR3 is CASSYHGGSQHF. In DNA, the CDR3 is TGTGCCAGCAGTTACCATGGGGGGTCCCAGCATTTT.